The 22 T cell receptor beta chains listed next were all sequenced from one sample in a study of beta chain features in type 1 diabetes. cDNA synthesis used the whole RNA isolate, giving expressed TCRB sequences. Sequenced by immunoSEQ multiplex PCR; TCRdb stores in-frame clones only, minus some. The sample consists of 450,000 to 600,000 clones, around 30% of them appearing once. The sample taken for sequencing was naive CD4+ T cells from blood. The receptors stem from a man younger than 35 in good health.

CDR3 protein: CAISRDITNTGELFF. Here the CDR3 DNA reads TGTGCCATCAGCCGGGACATAACGAACACCGGGGAGCTGTTTTTT. This chain links TRBV10-3 with TRBJ2-2; D might be TRBD1 (6 bases). The V gene lost 6 bases and the J gene lost 0 bases, with 11 bases spanning the gap. This CDR3 spans 15 amino acids. The germline CDR1 and CDR2 sequences are ENHRY and SYGVKD.

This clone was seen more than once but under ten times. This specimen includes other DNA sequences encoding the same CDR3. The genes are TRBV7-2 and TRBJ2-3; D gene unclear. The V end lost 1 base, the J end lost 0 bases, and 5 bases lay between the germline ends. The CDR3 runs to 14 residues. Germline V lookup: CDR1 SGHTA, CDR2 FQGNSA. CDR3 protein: CASSLVRSTDTQYF. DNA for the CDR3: TGTGCCAGCAGCTTAGTTCGAAGCACAGATACGCAGTATTTT.

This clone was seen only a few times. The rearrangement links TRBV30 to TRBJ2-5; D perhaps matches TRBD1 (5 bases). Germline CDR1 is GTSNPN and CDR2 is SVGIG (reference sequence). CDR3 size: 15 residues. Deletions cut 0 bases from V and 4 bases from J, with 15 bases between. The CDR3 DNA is TGTGCCTGGAGTGTTAGCATCAGGGTTTCAGAGACCCAGTACTTC. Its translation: CAWSVSIRVSETQYF.

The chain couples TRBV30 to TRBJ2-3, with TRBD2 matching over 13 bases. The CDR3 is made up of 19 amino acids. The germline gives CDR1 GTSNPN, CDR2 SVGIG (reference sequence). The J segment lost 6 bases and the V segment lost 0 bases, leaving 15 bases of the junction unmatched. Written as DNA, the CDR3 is TGTGCCTGGAGTGTACTTCGGACTAGCGGGAGTCAGTCAATGGATACGCAGTATTTT. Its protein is CAWSVLRTSGSQSMDTQYF.

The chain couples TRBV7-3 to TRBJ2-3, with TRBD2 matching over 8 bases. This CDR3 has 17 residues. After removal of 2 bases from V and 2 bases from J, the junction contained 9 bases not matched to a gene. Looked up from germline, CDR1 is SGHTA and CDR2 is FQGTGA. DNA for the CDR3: TGTGCCAGCAGCTTACGGGCTGCGGGAGGACACACAGATACGCAGTATTTT. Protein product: CASSLRAAGGHTDTQYF. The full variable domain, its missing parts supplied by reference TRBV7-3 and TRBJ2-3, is GAGVSQTPSNKVTEKGKYVELRCDPISGHTALYWYRQSLGQGPEFLIYFQGTGAADDSGLPNDRFFAVRPEGSVSTLKIQRTERGDSAVYLCASSLRAAGGHTDTQYFGPGTRLTVL.

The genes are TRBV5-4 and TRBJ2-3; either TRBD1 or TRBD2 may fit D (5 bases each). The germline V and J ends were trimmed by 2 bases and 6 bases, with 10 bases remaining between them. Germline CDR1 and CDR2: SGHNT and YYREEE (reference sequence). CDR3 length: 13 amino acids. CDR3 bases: TGTGCCAGCAGCTTTACAGGCGGGGATACGCAGTATTTT. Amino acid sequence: CASSFTGGDTQYF. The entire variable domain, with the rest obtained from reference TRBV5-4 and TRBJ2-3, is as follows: ETGVTQSPTHLIKTRGQQVTLRCSSQSGHNTVSWYQQALGQGPQFIFQYYREEENGRGNFPPRFSGLQFPNYSSELNVNALELDDSALYLCASSFTGGDTQYFGPGTRLTVL.

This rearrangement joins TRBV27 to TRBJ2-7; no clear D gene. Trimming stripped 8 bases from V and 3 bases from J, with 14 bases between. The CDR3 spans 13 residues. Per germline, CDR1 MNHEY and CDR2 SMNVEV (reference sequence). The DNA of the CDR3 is TGTGCCAGCTGGGCCTCGGGCGGCTACGAGCAGTACTTC. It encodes CASWASGGYEQYF.

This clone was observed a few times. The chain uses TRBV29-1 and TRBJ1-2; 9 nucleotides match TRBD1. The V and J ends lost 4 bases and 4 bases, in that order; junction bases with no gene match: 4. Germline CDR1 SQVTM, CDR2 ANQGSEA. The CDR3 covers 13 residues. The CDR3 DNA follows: TGCAGCGTTGGAGAGACAGGGGGCTATGGCTACACCTTC. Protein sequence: CSVGETGGYGYTF.

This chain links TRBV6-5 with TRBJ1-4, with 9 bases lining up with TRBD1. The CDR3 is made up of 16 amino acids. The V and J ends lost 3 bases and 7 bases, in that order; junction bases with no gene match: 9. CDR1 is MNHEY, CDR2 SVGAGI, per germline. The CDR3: CASSYDRDRVVEKLFF. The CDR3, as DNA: TGTGCCAGCAGTTATGACCGGGACAGGGTGGTTGAAAAACTGTTTTTT.

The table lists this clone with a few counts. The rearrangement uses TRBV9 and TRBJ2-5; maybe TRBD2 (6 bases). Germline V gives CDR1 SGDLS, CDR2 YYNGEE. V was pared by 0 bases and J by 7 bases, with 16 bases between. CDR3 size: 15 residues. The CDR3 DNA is TGTGCCAGCAGCGTAGAGAAGGGACTTTTTGGGACCCAGTACTTC. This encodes CASSVEKGLFGTQYF.

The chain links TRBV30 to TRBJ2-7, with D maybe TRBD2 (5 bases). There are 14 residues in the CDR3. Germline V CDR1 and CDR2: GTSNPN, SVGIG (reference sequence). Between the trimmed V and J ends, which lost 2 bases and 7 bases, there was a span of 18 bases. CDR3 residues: CAWSLLAGEREQYF. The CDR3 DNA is TGTGCCTGGAGTCTTTTGGCCGGGGAGCGGGAGCAGTACTTC.

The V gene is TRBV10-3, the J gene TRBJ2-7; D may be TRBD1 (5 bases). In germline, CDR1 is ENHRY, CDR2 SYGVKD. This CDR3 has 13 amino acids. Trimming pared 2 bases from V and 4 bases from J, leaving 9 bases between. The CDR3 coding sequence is TGTGCCATCAGTGAGATGGGGCAGTACGAGCAGTACTTC. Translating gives CAISEMGQYEQYF.

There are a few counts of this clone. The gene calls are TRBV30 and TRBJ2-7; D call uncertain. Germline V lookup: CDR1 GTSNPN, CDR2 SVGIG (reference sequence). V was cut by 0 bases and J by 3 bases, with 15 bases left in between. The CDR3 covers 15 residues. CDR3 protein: CAWSVLHPGRYEQYF. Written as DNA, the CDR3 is TGTGCCTGGAGTGTACTTCATCCTGGGCGCTACGAGCAGTACTTC.

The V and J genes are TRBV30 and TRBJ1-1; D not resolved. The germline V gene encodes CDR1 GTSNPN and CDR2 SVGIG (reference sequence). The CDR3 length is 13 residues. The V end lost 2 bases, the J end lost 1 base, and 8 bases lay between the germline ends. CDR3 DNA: TGTGCCTGGAGTACGGATGCGAACACTGAAGCTTTCTTT. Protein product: CAWSTDANTEAFF.

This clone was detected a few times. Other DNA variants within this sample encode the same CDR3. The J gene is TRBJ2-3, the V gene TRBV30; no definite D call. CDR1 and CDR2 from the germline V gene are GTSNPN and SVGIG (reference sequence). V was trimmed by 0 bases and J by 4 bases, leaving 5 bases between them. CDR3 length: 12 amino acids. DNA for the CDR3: TGTGCCTGGAGTGTATTCGCAGATACGCAGTATTTT. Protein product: CAWSVFADTQYF. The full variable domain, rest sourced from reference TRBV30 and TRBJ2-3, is SQTIHQWPATLVQPVGSPLSLECTVEGTSNPNLYWYRQAAGRGLQLLFYSVGIGQISSEVPQNLSASRPQDRQFILSSKKLLLSDSGFYLCAWSVFADTQYFGPGTRLTVL.

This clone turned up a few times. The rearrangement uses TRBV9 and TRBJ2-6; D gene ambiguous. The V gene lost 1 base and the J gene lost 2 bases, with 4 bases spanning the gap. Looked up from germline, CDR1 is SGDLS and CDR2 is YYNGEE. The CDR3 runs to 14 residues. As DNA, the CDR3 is TGTGCCAGCAGCGTATTCCCTGGGGCCAACGTCCTGACTTTC. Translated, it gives CASSVFPGANVLTF.

The CDR3 spells CAIRGMDRDNEQFF. In DNA, the CDR3 is TGTGCCATCAGGGGAATGGACAGAGACAATGAGCAGTTCTTC. This chain connects TRBV10-3 to TRBJ2-1, with D tentatively TRBD1 (6 bases). There are 14 residues in the CDR3. From germline, CDR1 is ENHRY and CDR2 SYGVKD. V was clipped by 6 bases and J by 5 bases, with 14 bases between them.

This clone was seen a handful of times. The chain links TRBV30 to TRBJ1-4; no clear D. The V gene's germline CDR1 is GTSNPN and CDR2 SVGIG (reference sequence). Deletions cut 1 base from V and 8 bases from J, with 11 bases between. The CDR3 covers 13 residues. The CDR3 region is CAWSGGRGEKLFF. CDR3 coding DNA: TGTGCCTGGAGTGGAGGGCGAGGAGAAAAACTGTTTTTT.

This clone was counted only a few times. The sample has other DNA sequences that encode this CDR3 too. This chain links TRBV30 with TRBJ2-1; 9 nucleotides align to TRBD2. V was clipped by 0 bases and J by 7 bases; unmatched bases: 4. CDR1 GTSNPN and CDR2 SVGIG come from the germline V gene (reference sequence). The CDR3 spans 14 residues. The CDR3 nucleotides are TGTGCCTGGAGTGTAAGGCTAGCGGGAAATGAGCAGTTCTTC. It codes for CAWSVRLAGNEQFF.

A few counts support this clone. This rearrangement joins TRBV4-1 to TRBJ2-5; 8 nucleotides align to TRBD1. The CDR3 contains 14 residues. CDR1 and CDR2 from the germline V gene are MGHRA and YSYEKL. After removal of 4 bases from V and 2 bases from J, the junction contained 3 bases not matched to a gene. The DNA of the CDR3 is TGCGCCAGCAGCCGAAGGACAGGGCAAGAGACCCAGTACTTC. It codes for CASSRRTGQETQYF.

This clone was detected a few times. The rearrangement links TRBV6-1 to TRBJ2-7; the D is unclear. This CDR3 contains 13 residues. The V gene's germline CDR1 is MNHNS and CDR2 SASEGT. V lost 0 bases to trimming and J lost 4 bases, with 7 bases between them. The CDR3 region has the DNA TGTGCCAGCAGTGAAGCAAGTCAATACGAGCAGTACTTC. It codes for CASSEASQYEQYF.

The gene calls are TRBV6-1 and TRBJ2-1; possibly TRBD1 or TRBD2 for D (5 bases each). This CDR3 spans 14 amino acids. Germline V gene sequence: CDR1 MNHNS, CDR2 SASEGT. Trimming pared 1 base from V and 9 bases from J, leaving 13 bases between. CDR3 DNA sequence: TGTGCCAGCAGTGAAGGGGGGATTCGCGGTGAGCAGTTCTTC. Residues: CASSEGGIRGEQFF.